What follows are 9 T cell receptor beta chains derived from one specimen sequenced in a study of T cells in women clearing cervical HPV infection listed by TCRdb under 2018. To prepare the library, the immunoSEQ multiplex PCR assay was applied. Here the immuneACCESS table is served through TCRdb, limited to in-frame sequences with V and J called. Missing clones are a known gap in these copies; in checked studies unresolved V genes cover under half, and the rest lacks a known reason. The table held for this sample gives around 46,000 clones. Roughly 35% of the sample belongs to the ten largest clones. The source material was blood buffy coat. The receptors were gathered from a woman between 18 and 69 years old with a cervical HPV16 infection that either progressed to CIN3+ or cleared (not recorded which).

In the case of this clone: The observed sequence ends 3 residues before the CDR3 terminus, with the missing tail filled in from the germline J gene. V usage is TRBV29-1 and J usage is TRBJ1-4; TRBD1 agrees at 9 bases. This CDR3 spans 15 amino acids. Germline CDR1 and CDR2: SQVTM and ANQGSEA. CDR3 DNA, as far as it was read: TGCAGCGTTGCTACAGGGGGCTCTGGGGCCAACGTA. Protein: CSVATGGSGANV. The full-length CDR3 reads as CSVATGGSGANVLFF.

As to this clone: The read finishes 3 residues shy of the CDR3 end, and the germline J gene is used to complete it. The rearrangement links TRBV19 to TRBJ2-5; 8 nucleotides align to TRBD1. The CDR3 consists of 15 residues. Germline assignment: CDR1 LNHDA and CDR2 SQIVND (reference sequence). The J segment lost 5 bases and the V segment lost 1 base, leaving 6 bases of the junction unmatched. Incomplete CDR3 DNA: TGTGCCAGTAGTATAGGGCAGGGGGCGTTGGAGACC. Its protein is CASSIGQGALET. The entire CDR3 reads CASSIGQGALETQYF.

Regarding this clone: The read terminates 3 residues ahead of where the CDR3 ends, so the germline J gene completes it. V and J are TRBV16 and TRBJ1-6; D is possibly TRBD1 (6 bases). Per the germline V gene, CDR1 is KGHSY and CDR2 is FQNENV. V gave up 2 bases and J gave up 9 bases, with 20 bases separating them. This CDR3 contains 17 residues. Partial CDR3 DNA: TGTGCCAGCAGCCAACCCAAAGGACAGAAGGCTGTTTCACCC. This gives the protein CASSQPKGQKAVSP. The entire CDR3 reads CASSQPKGQKAVSPLHF.

The DNA read from the CDR3 is TGTGCCAGCTCACCACCGACATCCACAGGGATTAAGGGC. It encodes CASSPPTSTGIKG. The CDR3 reads in full as CASSPPTSTGIKGYTF. This rearrangement joins TRBV18 to TRBJ1-2; D is possibly TRBD1 (6 bases). The CDR3 extends 3 residues past the end of the read, so its final part is completed from the germline J gene. There are 16 residues in the CDR3. Per germline, CDR1 KGHSH and CDR2 LQKENI.

With regard to this clone: The CDR3 end falls 3 residues outside the read, so it is completed with the germline J gene. The rearrangement joins TRBV7-9 to TRBJ1-2, with D perhaps TRBD1 (6 bases). Trimming took 5 bases from V and 0 from J, leaving 10 bases between them. In germline, CDR1 is SEHNR, CDR2 FQNEAQ (reference sequence). The CDR3 runs 14 residues. CDR3: CASSEGEANYGYTF. Incomplete CDR3 DNA: TGTGCCAGCAGCGAGGGGGAGGCTAACTATGGC.

For this clone: The read ends 3 residues shy of where the CDR3 ends; the end is completed using the germline J gene. The chain recombines TRBV5-4 with TRBJ2-3; 10 bases agree with TRBD2. V was pared by 4 bases and J by 1 base, with 3 bases of the junction left unmatched. This CDR3 is 15 amino acids long. Germline V gene lookup returns CDR1 SGHNT and CDR2 YYREEE (reference sequence). This CDR3 reads CASSIGLAGTDTQYF. The sequenced part of the CDR3 DNA is TGTGCCAGCAGCATAGGACTAGCGGGCACAGATACG.

A remark on this clone: The sequence runs out 3 residues before the end of the CDR3; the remainder is reconstructed from the germline J gene. The chain recombines TRBV7-3 with TRBJ2-3; TRBD2 aligns across 9 bases. Germline trimming cut 5 bases from V and 6 bases from J; bases unmatched to any gene: 9. Germline V gene sequence: CDR1 SGHTA, CDR2 FQGTGA. The length of the CDR3 is 15 residues. CDR3 bases read: TGTGCCAGCAGCCCCCCGGGAGCGGGGGGCGATACG. This gives the protein CASSPPGAGGDT. The entire CDR3 protein reads CASSPPGAGGDTQYF. The variable domain in full, with the rest retrieved from reference TRBV7-3 and TRBJ2-3, is GAGVSQTPSNKVTEKGKYVELRCDPISGHTALYWYRQSLGQGPEFLIYFQGTGAADDSGLPNDRFFAVRPEGSVSTLKIQRTERGDSAVYLCASSPPGAGGDTQYFGPGTRLTVL.

To note about this clone: The read comes to an end 3 residues before the CDR3 does, leaving the germline J gene to fill in the end. The chain combines TRBV19 with TRBJ1-2, with D uncertain. Trimming pared 3 bases from V and 4 bases from J, leaving 21 bases between. The CDR3 has 17 residues. CDR1 and CDR2 from the germline V gene are LNHDA and SQIVND (reference sequence). Partial CDR3 DNA: TGTGCCAGTAGTATTAGCCGGGTGCCCTACTATGGCTATGGC. Translated: CASSISRVPYYGYG. The whole CDR3 protein is CASSISRVPYYGYGYTF.

To note about this clone: The CDR3 end falls 3 residues outside the read, so it is completed with the germline J gene. The chain has TRBV6-2 or TRBV6-3 and TRBJ1-2, with 7 positions matching TRBD1. CDR1 and CDR2 from the germline V gene are MNHEY and SVGEGT. J lost 3 bases, V lost 1 base, and 5 bases had no gene match. The CDR3 sequence is 15 residues long. The CDR3 reads CASSYFTGVDYGYTF. The CDR3 bases that were read are TGTGCCAGCAGTTACTTCACAGGGGTAGACTATGGC.